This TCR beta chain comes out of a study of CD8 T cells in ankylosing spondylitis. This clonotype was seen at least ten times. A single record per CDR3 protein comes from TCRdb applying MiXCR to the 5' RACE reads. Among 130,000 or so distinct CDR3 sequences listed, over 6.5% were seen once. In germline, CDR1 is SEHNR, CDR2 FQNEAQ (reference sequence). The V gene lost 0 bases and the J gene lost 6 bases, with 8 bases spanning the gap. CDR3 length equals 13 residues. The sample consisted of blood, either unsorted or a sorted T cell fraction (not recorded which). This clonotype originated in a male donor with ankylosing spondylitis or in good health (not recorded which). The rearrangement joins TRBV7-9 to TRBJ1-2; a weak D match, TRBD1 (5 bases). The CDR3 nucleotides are TGTGCCAGCAGCTTAGCGGTAGGGGATGGCTACACCTTC. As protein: CASSLAVGDGYTF. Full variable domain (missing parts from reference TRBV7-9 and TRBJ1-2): DTGVSQNPRHKITKRGQNVTFRCDPISEHNRLYWYRQTLGQGPEFLTYFQNEAQLEKSRLLSDRFSAERPKGSFSTLEIQRTEQGDSAMYLCASSLAVGDGYTFGSGTRLTVV.